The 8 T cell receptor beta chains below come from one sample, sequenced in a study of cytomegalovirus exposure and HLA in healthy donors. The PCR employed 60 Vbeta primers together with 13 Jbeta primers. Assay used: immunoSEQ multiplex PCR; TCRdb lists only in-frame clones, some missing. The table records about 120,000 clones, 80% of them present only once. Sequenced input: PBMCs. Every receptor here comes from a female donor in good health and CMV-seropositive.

The CDR3 DNA sequence: TGTGCCTGGAGCTTGGAGCAAAGGGATACGCAGTATTTT. Its translation: CAWSLEQRDTQYF. This sequence joins TRBV30 and TRBJ2-3; D not resolved. V was cut by 3 bases and J by 6 bases, with 13 bases left in between. This CDR3 comprises 13 residues. Per the germline V gene, CDR1 is GTSNPN and CDR2 is SVGIG (reference sequence).

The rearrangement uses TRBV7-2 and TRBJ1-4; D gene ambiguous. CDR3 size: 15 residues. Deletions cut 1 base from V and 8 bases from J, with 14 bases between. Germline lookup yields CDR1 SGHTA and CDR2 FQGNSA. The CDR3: CASSLGPESREKLFF. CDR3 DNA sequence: TGTGCCAGCAGCTTAGGGCCGGAGTCGCGAGAAAAACTGTTTTTT.

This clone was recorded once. The CDR3 loop reads CASSQGQGVYGYTF. CDR3 nucleotide sequence: TGTGCCAGCAGCCAGGGACAGGGGGTCTATGGCTACACCTTC. The chain carries TRBV7-8 and TRBJ1-2, with 11 nucleotides matching TRBD1. The junction had 3 bases not matched to a gene; V was cut back by 5 bases and J by 4 bases. CDR1 SGHVS and CDR2 FQNEAQ come from the germline V gene. This CDR3 comprises 14 residues.

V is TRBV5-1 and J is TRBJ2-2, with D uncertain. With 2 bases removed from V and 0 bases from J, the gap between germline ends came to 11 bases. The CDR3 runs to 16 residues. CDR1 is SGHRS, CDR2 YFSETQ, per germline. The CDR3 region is CASSFTASANTGELFF. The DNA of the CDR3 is TGCGCCAGCAGCTTCACCGCTTCAGCGAACACCGGGGAGCTGTTTTTT. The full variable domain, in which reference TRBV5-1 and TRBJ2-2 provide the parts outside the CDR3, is KAGVTQTPRYLIKTRGQQVTLSCSPISGHRSVSWYQQTPGQGLQFLFEYFSETQRNKGNFPGRFSGRQFSNSRSEMNVSTLELGDSALYLCASSFTASANTGELFFGEGSRLTVL.

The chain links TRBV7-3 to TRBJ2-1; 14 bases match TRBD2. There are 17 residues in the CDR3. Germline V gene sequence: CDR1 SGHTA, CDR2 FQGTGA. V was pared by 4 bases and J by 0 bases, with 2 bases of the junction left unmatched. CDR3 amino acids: CASSSGTSGSSYNEQFF. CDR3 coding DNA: TGTGCCAGCAGCTCCGGGACTAGCGGGAGCTCCTACAATGAGCAGTTCTTC.

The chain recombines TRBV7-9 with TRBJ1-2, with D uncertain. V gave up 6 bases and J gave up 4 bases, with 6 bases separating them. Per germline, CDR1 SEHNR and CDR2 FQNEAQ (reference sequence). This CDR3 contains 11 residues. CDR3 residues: CASRAGYGYTF. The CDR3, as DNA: TGTGCCAGCAGAGCAGGCTATGGCTACACCTTC.

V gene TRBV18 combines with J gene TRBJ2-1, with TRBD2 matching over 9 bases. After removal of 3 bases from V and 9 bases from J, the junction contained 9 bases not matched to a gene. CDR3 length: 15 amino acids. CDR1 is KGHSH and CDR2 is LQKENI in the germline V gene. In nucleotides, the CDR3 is TGTGCCAGCTCACCTCCGGGACTAGCATCCAGTGAGCAGTTCTTC. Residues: CASSPPGLASSEQFF.

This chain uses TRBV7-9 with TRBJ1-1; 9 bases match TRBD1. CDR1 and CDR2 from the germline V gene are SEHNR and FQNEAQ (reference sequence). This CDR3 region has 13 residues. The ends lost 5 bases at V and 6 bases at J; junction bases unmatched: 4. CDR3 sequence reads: CASSERQGAEAFF. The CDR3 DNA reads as TGTGCCAGCAGCGAAAGACAGGGGGCTGAAGCTTTCTTT.